What follows is one T cell receptor beta chain and its context. Its antigen is still unknown. No base qualities exist here, and no much larger clone lies one base off it. V is pared back by 6 bases and J by 5 bases, with 16 bases lying between the germline termini. The CDR3 sequence holds 14 residues, the cysteine and phenylalanine included. CDR3 DNA only is kept here, 42 bases in frame from base 1. CDR1 and CDR2 are read off the germline V gene (reference sequence) as SEHNR and FQNEAQ. The source of the sample is a study of control samples from healthy donors and cancer patients (dated by TCRdb to 2019 to 2021). The method behind the library was the immunoSEQ multiplex PCR assay. TCRdb mirrors the immuneACCESS table, restricted to in-frame sequences. Some clones are absent from its copies; in checked studies, under half trace to an unresolved V gene, and the reason for the others is unknown. For this sample the table gives 150,000 to 180,000 clones, of which about 94% were detected only once. 5% to 6.5% of the sample belongs to the ten largest clones.

The chain links TRBV7-9 with TRBJ1-2; no D segment can be confidently identified. The clonotype comes from a man aged 35 to 55 in good health. Input material: blood. The sequenced DNA is TGTGCCAGCAGTCCAAGCGGGGTTGGGTATGGCTACACCTTC. Translated, it gives CASSPSGVGYGYTF.